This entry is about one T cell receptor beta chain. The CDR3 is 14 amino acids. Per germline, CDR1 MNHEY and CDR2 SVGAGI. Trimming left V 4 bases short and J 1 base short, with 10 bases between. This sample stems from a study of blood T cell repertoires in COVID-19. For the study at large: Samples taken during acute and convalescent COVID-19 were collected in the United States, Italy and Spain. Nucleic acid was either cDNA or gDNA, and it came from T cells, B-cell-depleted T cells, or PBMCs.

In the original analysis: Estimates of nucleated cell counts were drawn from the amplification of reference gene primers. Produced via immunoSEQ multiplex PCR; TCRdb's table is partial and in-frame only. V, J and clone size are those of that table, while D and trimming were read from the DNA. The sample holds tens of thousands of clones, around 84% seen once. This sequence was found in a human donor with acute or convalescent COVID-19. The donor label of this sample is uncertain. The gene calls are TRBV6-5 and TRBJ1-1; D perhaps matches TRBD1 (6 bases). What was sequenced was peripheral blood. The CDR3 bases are TGTGCCAGCAGTTGGGGGCGACCGAACACTGAAGCTTTCTTT. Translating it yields CASSWGRPNTEAFF.